This T cell receptor beta chain comes out of a study of CD8+CD57+ T cells in acquired aplastic anemia. Details on this clonotype: What it binds is unknown.

All sequencing subjects had displayed CD8+CD57+ cell expansion on flow cytometry. The enrolled patients all had severe acquired aplastic anemia. At blood sampling, none of the patients had yet received therapy. Genomic DNA acted as the template from which TCR beta VDJ combination and CDR3 sequence profiling were carried out. Each CDR3 protein gets one entry after TCRdb re-called the reads with MiXCR. The sample has approximately 180,000 distinct CDR3 sequences, 50% to 65% seen once. The CDR3 sequence is 15 residues long. Trimming left V 0 bases short and J 10 bases short, with 13 bases between. The germline V gene encodes CDR1 MGHDK and CDR2 SYGVNS. The study's findings and limits: The CD8+ Simpson's diversity of patients and controls was not significantly different. Both patients and controls carried the same twenty-nine CD8+ CDR3 sequences.

The receptor's source is a human donor with aplastic anemia. The V and J genes are TRBV25-1 and TRBJ1-6; possibly TRBD1 for D (5 bases). The sample comprised sorted CD4+, CD8+, or CD8+CD57+ T cells (not recorded which) from PBMCs. CDR3 protein: CASSEYGGRASPLHF. The CDR3, as DNA: TGTGCCAGCAGTGAATATGGGGGGAGGGCCTCACCCCTCCACTTT.